Below, 27 T cell receptor beta chains from the same sample are listed, as sequenced in a study of T cells in Graves' hyperthyroidism and ophthalmopathy. RNA transcripts served as the template for amplifying TCR beta CDR3 regions. Carried out on the TCR CDR3, a first-round RT-PCR used the HTBI primer set. TCRdb analysed the multiplex PCR reads with MiXCR anew, one entry per CDR3 protein. The table lists 350,000 to 400,000 distinct CDR3 sequences, roughly 19% of them singletons. Sequences were obtained from blood. The source of these receptors is a woman under 30 with Graves' hyperthyroidism.

This chain joins TRBV7-9 and TRBJ1-1; TRBD1 might be the D (6 bases). The CDR3 has 14 residues. Trimming stripped 1 base from V and 8 bases from J, with 14 bases between. Germline CDR1 and CDR2: SEHNR and FQNEAQ (reference sequence). The CDR3 reads CASSLVASGTEAFF. The DNA of the CDR3 is TGTGCCAGCAGCTTAGTCGCTTCCGGGACAGAAGCTTTCTTT.

This clonotype came up many times. The genes are TRBV4-1 and TRBJ2-4, with 10 nucleotides matching TRBD1. This CDR3 spans 17 amino acids. Germline assignment: CDR1 MGHRA and CDR2 YSYEKL. J was trimmed by 0 bases and V by 2 bases; bases with no gene match: 4. The chain's CDR3 is CASSQPTGGLAKNIQYF. The CDR3 bases are TGCGCCAGCAGCCAACCGACAGGGGGCCTAGCCAAAAACATTCAGTACTTC.

This clonotype was seen repeatedly, ten times or more. This chain connects TRBV6-5 to TRBJ1-3, with D perhaps matching TRBD1 (5 bases). V was trimmed by 4 bases and J by 4 bases, leaving 17 bases between them. This CDR3 has 16 amino acids. CDR1 is MNHEY and CDR2 is SVGAGI in the germline V gene. The CDR3 DNA follows: TGTGCCAGCAGTTTGGGGCAGGTATTATCCGGAAACACCATATATTTT. This codes for CASSLGQVLSGNTIYF.

This clonotype was seen many times. One base away lies a much larger clone, so this may be a sequencing read error. This sequence joins TRBV6-5 and TRBJ2-7; TRBD2 matches at 8 bases. The CDR3 covers 15 residues. The V and J ends lost 10 bases and 4 bases, in that order; junction bases with no gene match: 15. In germline, CDR1 is MNHEY, CDR2 SVGAGI. CDR3 protein: CATLPSAGGAYEQYF. For the CDR3, the DNA is TGTGCCACGCTCCCTTCCGCGGGGGGCGCTTACGAGCAGTACTTC.

The rearrangement links TRBV12-3 or TRBV12-4 to TRBJ1-2, with D possibly matching TRBD1 (6 bases). This CDR3 is 14 amino acids long. V lost 4 bases and J lost 0, with 9 bases in between. The CDR3 DNA follows: TGTGCCAGCAGTTCAGGGGACACTAACTATGGCTACACCTTC. Protein: CASSSGDTNYGYTF.

This clonotype was detected many times. This chain connects TRBV19 to TRBJ1-1; D possibly corresponds to TRBD1 (6 bases). The CDR3 consists of 14 residues. The V end was cut by 10 bases, the J end by 0 bases, with 15 bases between. Germline CDR1 LNHDA, CDR2 SQIVND (reference sequence). Here the CDR3 DNA reads TGTGCCACCTCGACAGGCCGGATGAACACTGAAGCTTTCTTT. Its protein product is CATSTGRMNTEAFF. Supplemented by reference TRBV19 and TRBJ1-1, the full variable domain reads DGGITQSPKYLFRKEGQNVTLSCEQNLNHDAMYWYRQDPGQGLRLIYYSQIVNDFQKGDIAEGYSVSREKKESFPLTVTSAQKNPTAFYLCATSTGRMNTEAFFGQGTRLTVV.

This clonotype was found many times. The genes are TRBV6-1 and TRBJ2-7, with D possibly being TRBD1 or TRBD2 (5 bases each). CDR3 length: 13 amino acids. V shed 3 bases and J shed 3 bases, with 9 bases lying between them. The germline CDR1 and CDR2 sequences are MNHNS and SASEGT. This chain's CDR3 is CASSDRDVYEQYF. CDR3 DNA sequence: TGTGCCAGCAGTGATCGGGACGTCTACGAGCAGTACTTC.

At least ten counts were recorded for this clonotype. The rearrangement joins TRBV6-1 to TRBJ2-3; 10 bases map to TRBD1. The CDR3 totals 14 residues. Losses at the gene ends were 8 bases for V and 1 base for J; bases not matched to a gene: 3. CDR1 and CDR2 from the germline V gene are MNHNS and SASEGT. For the CDR3, the DNA is TGTGCCAGCGGGACAGGGGAAGGCACAGATACGCAGTATTTT. Protein product: CASGTGEGTDTQYF.

The chain uses TRBV2 and TRBJ2-2; 7 bases align to TRBD1. CDR1 is SNHLY, CDR2 FYNNEI, per germline. V was clipped by 4 bases and J by 3 bases; unmatched bases: 11. The CDR3 has 17 amino acids. DNA for the CDR3: TGTGCCAGCAGTGTCCCCTCGACAGGGTCGTACACCGGGGAGCTGTTTTTT. Protein product: CASSVPSTGSYTGELFF.

This clonotype was seen repeatedly, ten times or more. The chain uses TRBV12-3 or TRBV12-4 and TRBJ1-2; 8 bases fit TRBD1. J gave up 4 bases and V 3 bases, and 7 bases lay outside the gene matches. The CDR3 contains 15 residues. This chain's CDR3 is CASSLRAGGVYGYTF. DNA for the CDR3: TGTGCCAGCAGTTTGAGGGCAGGGGGCGTCTATGGCTACACCTTC.

The chain employs TRBV10-1 and TRBJ2-7, with D possibly matching TRBD2 (6 bases). CDR1 and CDR2 (germline): WNHNN, SYGVQD (reference sequence). V lost 9 bases, J lost 0 bases, and 12 bases lay in between. The CDR3 spans 13 residues. Here the CDR3 reads CARGGRVSYEQYF. The CDR3 nucleotides are TGCGCCAGGGGAGGCAGGGTCTCCTACGAGCAGTACTTC.

Ten or more counts support this clonotype. The chain combines TRBV4-2 with TRBJ2-7; possibly TRBD1 for D (6 bases). The V and J ends lost 4 bases and 2 bases respectively, with 15 bases between them. Germline CDR1 LGHNA, CDR2 YNFKEQ. The CDR3 has 15 amino acids. For the CDR3, the DNA is TGTGCCAGCAGCCCCAACAGGGAGAGGGCCTACGAGCAGTACTTC. This gives the protein CASSPNRERAYEQYF.

This clonotype was recorded many times. The chain carries TRBV20-1 and TRBJ1-5, with no clear D. Germline V gene data show CDR1 as DFQATT and CDR2 as SNEGSKA (reference sequence). V was trimmed by 0 bases and J by 6 bases, leaving 6 bases between them. This CDR3 contains 12 residues. In DNA form, the CDR3 reads TGCAGTGCTAGAGATCCGGGTCAGCCCCAGCATTTT. Translation gives CSARDPGQPQHF.

This clonotype appeared many times. V gene TRBV6-5 combines with J gene TRBJ2-5; TRBD1 aligns across 8 bases. Germline V gene lookup returns CDR1 MNHEY and CDR2 SVGAGI. The CDR3 sequence is 15 residues long. Trimming cost V 4 bases and J 4 bases; bases outside gene matches: 8. In nucleotides, the CDR3 is TGTGCCAGCAGTTTCGCCAGGGGGCTGGGAGAGACCCAGTACTTC. Translation: CASSFARGLGETQYF.

This clonotype was found many times. V gene TRBV12-3 or TRBV12-4 combines with J gene TRBJ1-5; 9 nucleotides align to TRBD1. The J segment lost 7 bases and the V segment lost 5 bases, leaving 6 bases of the junction unmatched. CDR3 length: 14 amino acids. CDR3 in amino acids: CASSPDRGDQPQHF. The CDR3, as DNA: TGTGCCAGCAGTCCGGACAGGGGCGACCAGCCCCAGCATTTT.

This clonotype was seen at least ten times. The chain combines TRBV5-1 with TRBJ2-5; tentative D call: TRBD1 (6 bases). The length of the CDR3 is 14 residues. Trimming cost V 4 bases and J 5 bases, with 15 bases left between them. CDR1 and CDR2 from the germline V gene are SGHRS and YFSETQ. The chain's CDR3 is CASSRDTLVETQYF. In DNA, the CDR3 is TGCGCCAGCAGCCGGGACACCCTGGTTGAGACCCAGTACTTC.

V and J are TRBV2 and TRBJ2-7; 11 bases agree with TRBD2. Germline CDR1 is SNHLY and CDR2 is FYNNEI. CDR3 length equals 16 residues. V dropped 7 bases and J dropped 0; count of bases not matched to a gene: 8. The CDR3 loop is CASTGLAGAGSYEQYF. The DNA of the CDR3 is TGTGCCAGCACCGGACTAGCGGGCGCGGGCTCCTACGAGCAGTACTTC.

In this sample, this clonotype turned up many times. The chain combines TRBV20-1 with TRBJ2-5; D may be TRBD1 or TRBD2 (6 bases each). The CDR3 is 15 amino acids. Trimming took off 5 bases at V and 5 bases at J, with 21 bases between the two ends. Germline lookup yields CDR1 DFQATT and CDR2 SNEGSKA (reference sequence). This CDR3 reads CSAHLTGALMETQYF. The CDR3, as DNA: TGCAGTGCTCACCTCACGGGGGCCCTAATGGAGACCCAGTACTTC.

This clonotype has a count of ten or more. This chain uses TRBV18 with TRBJ2-2, with a weak D call TRBD1 (6 bases). Trimming stripped 3 bases from V and 1 base from J, with 9 bases between. CDR1 is KGHSH, CDR2 LQKENI, per germline. The CDR3 contains 15 residues. In nucleotides, the CDR3 is TGTGCCAGCTCACCCGAGACAGGGAACACCGGGGAGCTGTTTTTT. Protein product: CASSPETGNTGELFF.

V gene TRBV28 combines with J gene TRBJ2-7; no clear D. The CDR3 extends over 14 amino acids. The germline V and J ends were trimmed by 5 bases and 5 bases, with 16 bases remaining between them. CDR1 is MDHEN, CDR2 SYDVKM, per germline. CDR3 loop: CASSPHGDGHEQYF. The CDR3 region has the DNA TGTGCCAGCAGTCCACATGGCGATGGGCACGAGCAGTACTTC.

In this sample, this clonotype turned up many times. The chain employs TRBV11-2 and TRBJ1-5; weak D call: TRBD1 (5 bases). This CDR3 region has 18 residues. The V gene's germline CDR1 is SGHAT and CDR2 FQNNGV. V lost 4 bases and J lost 2, with 21 bases in between. CDR3 loop: CASSSARGAASGNQPQHF. In DNA, the CDR3 is TGTGCCAGCAGCTCCGCCCGGGGCGCCGCATCTGGCAATCAGCCCCAGCATTTT.

This clonotype is medium-sized (0.01 to 0.1%) in the sample. The chain joins TRBV12-3 or TRBV12-4 to TRBJ2-7, with a possible D match to TRBD1 (6 bases). This CDR3 is 13 amino acids long. Trimming took off 6 bases at V and 3 bases at J, with 12 bases between the two ends. CDR3: CASRLGQSYEQYF. As DNA, the CDR3 is TGTGCCAGCAGGCTCGGACAGAGCTACGAGCAGTACTTC.

The chain employs TRBV6-1 and TRBJ2-5, with unresolved D. Germline CDR1 and CDR2: MNHNS and SASEGT. This CDR3 has 12 residues. V was clipped by 5 bases and J by 7 bases, with 11 bases between them. The CDR3 here is CASSSWGGTQYF. In nucleotides, the CDR3 is TGTGCCAGCAGTTCCTGGGGTGGGACCCAGTACTTC.

There are many counts of this clonotype. V gene TRBV25-1 combines with J gene TRBJ2-2; D is ambiguous. This CDR3 is built from 13 residues. Germline V lookup: CDR1 MGHDK, CDR2 SYGVNS. V was trimmed by 4 bases and J by 8 bases, leaving 11 bases between them. The CDR3 reads CASSGLEYGELFF. CDR3 nucleotides: TGTGCCAGCAGTGGGCTAGAGTATGGGGAGCTGTTTTTT.

This clonotype was observed at least ten times. The chain joins TRBV2 to TRBJ1-1; no reliable D call. The length of the CDR3 is 14 residues. Germline values: CDR1 SNHLY, CDR2 FYNNEI. With 6 bases removed from V and 6 bases from J, the gap between germline ends came to 17 bases. CDR3 in DNA: TGTGCCAGCAGGAATTATTCAAGGTTCGCTGAAGCTTTCTTT. This codes for CASRNYSRFAEAFF.

This clonotype was recorded at least ten times. This chain connects TRBV3-1 to TRBJ2-7; D might be TRBD1 or TRBD2, each matching 5 bases. The V and J ends lost 5 bases and 5 bases respectively, with 16 bases between them. Germline V gene lookup returns CDR1 LGHDT and CDR2 YNNKEL (reference sequence). This CDR3 has 14 residues. The CDR3 reads CASSSRAGSDEQYF. The CDR3 DNA is TGTGCCAGCAGCTCCCGGGCAGGGAGCGACGAGCAGTACTTC.

At least ten counts were recorded for this clonotype. The chain recombines TRBV6-1 with TRBJ1-2; D not resolved. Germline lookup yields CDR1 MNHNS and CDR2 SASEGT. Trimming removed 0 bases at V and 1 base at J, with 6 bases between. The CDR3 spans 14 residues. As DNA, the CDR3 is TGTGCCAGCAGTGAAGCGTCGGTTAACTATGGCTACACCTTC. This encodes CASSEASVNYGYTF.